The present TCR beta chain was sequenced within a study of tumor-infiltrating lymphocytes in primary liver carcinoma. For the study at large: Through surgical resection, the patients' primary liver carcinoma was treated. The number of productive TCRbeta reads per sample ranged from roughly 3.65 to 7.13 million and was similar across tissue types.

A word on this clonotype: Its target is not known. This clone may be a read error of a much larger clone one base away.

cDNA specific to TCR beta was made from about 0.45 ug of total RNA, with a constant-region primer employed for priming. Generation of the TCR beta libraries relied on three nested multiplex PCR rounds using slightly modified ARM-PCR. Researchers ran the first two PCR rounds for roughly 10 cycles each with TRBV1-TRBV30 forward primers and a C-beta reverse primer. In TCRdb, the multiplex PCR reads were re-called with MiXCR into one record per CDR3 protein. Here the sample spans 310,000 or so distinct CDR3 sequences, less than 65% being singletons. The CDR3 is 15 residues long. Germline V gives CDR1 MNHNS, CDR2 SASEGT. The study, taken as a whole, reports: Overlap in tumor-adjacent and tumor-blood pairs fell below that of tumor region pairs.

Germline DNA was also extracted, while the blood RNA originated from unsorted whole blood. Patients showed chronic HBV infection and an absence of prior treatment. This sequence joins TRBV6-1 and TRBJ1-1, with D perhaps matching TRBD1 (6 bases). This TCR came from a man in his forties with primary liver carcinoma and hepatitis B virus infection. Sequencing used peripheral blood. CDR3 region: CTGGTGGQPNTEAFF. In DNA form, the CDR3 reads TGTACCGGCGGCACCGGGGGACAACCGAACACTGAAGCTTTCTTT.